This note documents a single TCR beta chain sequence. This CDR3 has 15 residues. The V gene's germline CDR1 is SEHNR and CDR2 FQNEAQ (reference sequence). Trimming took 2 bases from V and 2 from J, leaving 10 bases between them. This specimen comes from a study of T cell changes during pregnancy in multiple sclerosis. The method was immunoSEQ multiplex PCR; TCRdb's version includes in-frame clones alone and lacks a portion of them. The sample records more than 75,000 clones, about 93% being singletons. The chain joins TRBV7-9 to TRBJ2-1; D is uncertain. The TCR sequence derives from a female donor with multiple sclerosis, enrolled in a pregnancy study. Sequences were derived from peripheral blood, sampled in the first trimester of pregnancy. DNA for the CDR3: TGTGCCAGCAGCTTACGCCCTATTCCCTACAATGAGCAGTTCTTC. Protein sequence: CASSLRPIPYNEQFF.